The T cell receptor beta chain under discussion was sequenced for a study of OX40 agonist ivuxolimab in advanced cancers. The overall study: Prior anti-PD-1, anti-PD-L1 or anti-CTLA-4 therapy did not bar entry, and around 39% had some. Three patients responded partially, comprising one with hepatocellular carcinoma and two with cutaneous melanoma.

Comment on this clone: As yet, its antigen is unknown.

Findings of the study overall: Expanded clones tended on average to be more numerous among CD8+ T cells than CD4+. At 0.1 to 3.0 mg/kg, clonal expansion of CD4+ and CD8+ blood T cells had occurred by week 6.

Here immunoSEQ multiplex PCR was the method, and the copy in TCRdb shows in-frame clones only, minus some. The sample carries 70,000 to 80,000 clones, around 94% recorded once. Trimming took off 7 bases at V and 3 bases at J, with 13 bases between the two ends. The CDR3 length is 13 residues. From germline, CDR1 is SGHTA and CDR2 FQGNSA. This TCR came from an adult with an advanced solid tumor such as melanoma, head and neck, liver or kidney cancer. V is TRBV7-2 and J is TRBJ2-7, with D possibly matching TRBD1 (6 bases). The sequenced sample was CD4+ or CD8+ T cells sorted from blood, obtained in a trial of the OX40 agonist ivuxolimab. CDR3 DNA: TGTGCCAGCACATCCACAGGGTACTACGAGCAGTACTTC. The encoded protein is CASTSTGYYEQYF.